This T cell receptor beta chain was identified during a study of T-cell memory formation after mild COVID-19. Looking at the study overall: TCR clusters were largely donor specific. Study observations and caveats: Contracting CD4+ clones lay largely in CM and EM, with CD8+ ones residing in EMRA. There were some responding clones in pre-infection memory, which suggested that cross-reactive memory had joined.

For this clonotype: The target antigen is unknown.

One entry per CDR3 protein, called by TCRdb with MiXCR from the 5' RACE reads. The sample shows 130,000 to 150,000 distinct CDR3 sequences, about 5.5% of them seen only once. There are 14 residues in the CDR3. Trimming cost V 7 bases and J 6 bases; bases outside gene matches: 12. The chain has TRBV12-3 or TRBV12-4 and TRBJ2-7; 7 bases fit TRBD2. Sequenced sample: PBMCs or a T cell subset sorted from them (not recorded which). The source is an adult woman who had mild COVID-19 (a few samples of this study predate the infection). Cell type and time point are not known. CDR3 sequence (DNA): TGTGCCAGCAAGGCGGGAGAGGGTATTCGCGAGCAGTACTTC. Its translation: CASKAGEGIREQYF.